These 2 T cell receptor beta chains originate from one sample sequenced in a study of T cells after posttransplantation cyclophosphamide (dated by TCRdb to 2016 to 2017). Library preparation used the immunoSEQ multiplex PCR assay. Entries here come from immuneACCESS through TCRdb and include only in-frame sequences with V and J called. Some clones fail to appear in such tables; in the studies checked, an unresolved V gene covers under half of the shortfall, and the cause of the remainder is unknown. Recorded for this sample are about 52,000 clones; roughly 92% of them occurred a single time. About 3.1% of the sample goes to the ten largest clones. Material for sequencing was PBMCs. Receptors originate from a woman aged 25 to 39 in good health and a related stem cell transplant donor.

This chain joins TRBV2 and TRBJ1-4; 9 bases fit TRBD1. Germline CDR1 SNHLY, CDR2 FYNNEI. The CDR3 sequence is 16 residues long. With V trimmed by 5 bases and J by 8 bases, 12 bases remained unmatched. CDR3 sequence (DNA): TGTGCCAGCAGTAATAACAGGGGGCGAGGGAAAGAAAAACTGTTTTTT. Translating gives CASSNNRGRGKEKLFF.

The chain links TRBV6-5 to TRBJ1-1; TRBD1 aligns across 7 bases. Germline V CDR1 and CDR2: MNHEY, SVGAGI. The CDR3 sequence is 13 residues long. The V gene end was trimmed by 6 bases and the J gene end by 6 bases; junction bases not matched to a gene: 7. The CDR3 is CASSVTGAPEAFF. CDR3 sequence (DNA): TGTGCCAGCAGCGTCACAGGGGCGCCTGAAGCTTTCTTT.